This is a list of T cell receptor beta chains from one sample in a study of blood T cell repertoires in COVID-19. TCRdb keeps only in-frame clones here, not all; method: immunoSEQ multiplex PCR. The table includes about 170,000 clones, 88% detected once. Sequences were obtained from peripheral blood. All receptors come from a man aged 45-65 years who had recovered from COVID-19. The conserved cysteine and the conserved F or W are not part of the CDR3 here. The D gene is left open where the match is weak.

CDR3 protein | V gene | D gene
ASSLTGNYGYT | TRBV6-5 | TRBD1
ASSLISSGQETQY | TRBV11-2 | TRBD2
ASSTLGTVGEKLF | TRBV9 | TRBD1
ASSEGTGENYGYT | TRBV6-1 | TRBD1
SASPQGNYGYT | TRBV20-1 | NA
ASSLGRGVSTDTQY | TRBV5-1 | NA
ASSEALQRNLEQY | TRBV2 | NA
ASSPSYEQY | TRBV23-1 | NA
ASSARTGFNEQF | TRBV7-6 | TRBD1
ASRLGLAGEEGEQY | TRBV5-6 | TRBD2
SARGSYTQY | TRBV20-1 | NA
ASSLATPSGGAYEQY | TRBV7-6 | TRBD2
ASSEARAGAETQY | TRBV6-1 | NA
ASSRDFQETQY | TRBV3-1/TRBV3-2 | NA
ASSSGQMNTEAF | TRBV19 | NA
ASSLHSLNQETQY | TRBV7-9 | NA
ASRDIAGGNSPLH | TRBV27 | NA
AWSVGALGQEPQH | TRBV30 | NA
ASRPDRFGTRYEQY | TRBV2 | NA
ASSEASTGYT | TRBV6-1 | NA
ASSIDRGSGPQH | TRBV7-8 | TRBD1
ASSSGHRTSTDTQY | TRBV5-1 | NA
ASSATGRTSGGANTGELF | TRBV7-6 | TRBD2
ASSRTGGDTEAF | TRBV9 | TRBD1
ASSPTGDVNTEAF | TRBV5-4 | TRBD1
AISESPAGYEQY | TRBV10-3 | TRBD2
ATSRDSGPPREQY | TRBV15 | NA
ASSYSYRDNSPLH | TRBV6-5 | NA
ATSADRSYTEAF | TRBV15 | NA
ASRDTSVNEQF | TRBV2 | TRBD2
ASSLMGSSSYNSPLH | TRBV27 | NA
ASAREVGDTQY | TRBV25-1 | NA
ATSRVNAERLINTDTQY | TRBV15 | NA
ATSSTGAAGNTIY | TRBV15 | TRBD1
ASSRVLGQGQETQY | TRBV9 | TRBD1
ASSETGGVP | TRBV2 | TRBD1